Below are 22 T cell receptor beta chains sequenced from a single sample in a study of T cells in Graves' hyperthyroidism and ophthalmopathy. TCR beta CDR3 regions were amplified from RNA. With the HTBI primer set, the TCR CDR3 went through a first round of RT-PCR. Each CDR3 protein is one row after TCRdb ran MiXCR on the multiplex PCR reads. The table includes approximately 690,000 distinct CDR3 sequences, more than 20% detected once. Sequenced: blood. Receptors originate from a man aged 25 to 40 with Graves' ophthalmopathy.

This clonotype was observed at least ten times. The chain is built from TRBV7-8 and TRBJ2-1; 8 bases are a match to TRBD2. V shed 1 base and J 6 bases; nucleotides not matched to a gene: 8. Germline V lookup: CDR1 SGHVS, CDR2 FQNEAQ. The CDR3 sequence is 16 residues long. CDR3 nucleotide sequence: TGTGCCAGCAGCTTAGAACCGGGACTAGGATTCAATGAGCAGTTCTTC. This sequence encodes CASSLEPGLGFNEQFF.

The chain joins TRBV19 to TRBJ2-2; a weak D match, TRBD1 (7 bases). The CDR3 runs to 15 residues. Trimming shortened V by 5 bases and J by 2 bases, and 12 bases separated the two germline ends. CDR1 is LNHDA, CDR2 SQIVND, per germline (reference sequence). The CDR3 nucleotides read TGTGCCAGTAGTGCGGGACAGCTAAACACCGGGGAGCTGTTTTTT. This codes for CASSAGQLNTGELFF.

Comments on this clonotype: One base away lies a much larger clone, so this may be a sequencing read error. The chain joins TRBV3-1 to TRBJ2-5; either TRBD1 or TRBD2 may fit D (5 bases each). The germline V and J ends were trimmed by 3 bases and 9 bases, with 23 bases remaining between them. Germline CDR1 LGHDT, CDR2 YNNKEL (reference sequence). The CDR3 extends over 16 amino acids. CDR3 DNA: TGTGCCAGCAGCCATTCGGGGCGCGCCTCGGCGGAGGCCCAGTACTTC. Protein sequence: CASSHSGRASAEAQYF.

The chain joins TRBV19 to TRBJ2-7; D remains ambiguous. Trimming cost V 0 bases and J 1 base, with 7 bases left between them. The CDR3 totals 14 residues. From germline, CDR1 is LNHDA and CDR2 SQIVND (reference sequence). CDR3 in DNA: TGTGCCAGTAGTATAGACGGGCAGTCCTACGAGCAGTACTTC. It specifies CASSIDGQSYEQYF.

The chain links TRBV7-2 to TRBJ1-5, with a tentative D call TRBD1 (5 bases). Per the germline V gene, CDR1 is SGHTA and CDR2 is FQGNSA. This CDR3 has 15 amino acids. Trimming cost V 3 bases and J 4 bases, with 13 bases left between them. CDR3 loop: CASSLTGQANQPQHF. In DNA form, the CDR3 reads TGTGCCAGCAGCTTGACGGGGCAGGCTAATCAGCCCCAGCATTTT. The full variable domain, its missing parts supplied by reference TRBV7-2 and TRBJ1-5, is GAGVSQSPSNKVTEKGKDVELRCDPISGHTALYWYRQSLGQGLEFLIYFQGNSAPDKSGLPSDRFSAERTGGSVSTLTIQRTQQEDSAVYLCASSLTGQANQPQHFGDGTRLSIL.

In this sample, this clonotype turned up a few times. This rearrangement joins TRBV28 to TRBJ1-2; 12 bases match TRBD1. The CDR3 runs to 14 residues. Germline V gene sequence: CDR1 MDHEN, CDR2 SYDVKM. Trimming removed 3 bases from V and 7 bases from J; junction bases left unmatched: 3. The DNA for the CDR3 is TGTGCCAGCAGTTTCGGGACAGGGGGCGGTGGCTACACCTTC. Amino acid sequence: CASSFGTGGGGYTF.

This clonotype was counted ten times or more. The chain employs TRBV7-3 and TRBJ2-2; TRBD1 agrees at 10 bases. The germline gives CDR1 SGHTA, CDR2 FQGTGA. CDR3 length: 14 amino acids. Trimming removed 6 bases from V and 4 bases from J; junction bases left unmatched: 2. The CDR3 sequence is CASRGQGGTGELFF. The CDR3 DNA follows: TGTGCCAGCAGAGGACAGGGGGGCACCGGGGAGCTGTTTTTT. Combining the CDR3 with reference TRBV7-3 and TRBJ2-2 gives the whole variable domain GAGVSQTPSNKVTEKGKYVELRCDPISGHTALYWYRQSLGQGPEFLIYFQGTGAADDSGLPNDRFFAVRPEGSVSTLKIQRTERGDSAVYLCASRGQGGTGELFFGEGSRLTVL.

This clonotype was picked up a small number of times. The CDR3 protein is CSASDPYTGELFF. CDR3 coding DNA: TGCAGTGCTAGTGATCCATACACCGGGGAGCTGTTTTTT. The V call is TRBV20-1, the J call TRBJ2-2; D gene unclear. Germline V CDR1 and CDR2: DFQATT, SNEGSKA (reference sequence). Trimming stripped 3 bases from V and 3 bases from J, with 8 bases between. CDR3 size: 13 residues.

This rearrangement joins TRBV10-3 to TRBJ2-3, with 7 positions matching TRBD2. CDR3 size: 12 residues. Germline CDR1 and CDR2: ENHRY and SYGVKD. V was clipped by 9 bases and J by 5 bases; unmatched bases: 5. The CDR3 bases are TGTGCCATAGCGGGATCGGGAGATACGCAGTATTTT. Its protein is CAIAGSGDTQYF.

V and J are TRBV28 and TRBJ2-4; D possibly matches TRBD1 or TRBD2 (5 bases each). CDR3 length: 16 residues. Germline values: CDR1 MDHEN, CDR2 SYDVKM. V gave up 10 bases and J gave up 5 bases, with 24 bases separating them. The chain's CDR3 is CANSPEGRVKQNIQYF. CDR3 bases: TGTGCCAACAGCCCTGAGGGGCGAGTCAAGCAAAACATTCAGTACTTC.

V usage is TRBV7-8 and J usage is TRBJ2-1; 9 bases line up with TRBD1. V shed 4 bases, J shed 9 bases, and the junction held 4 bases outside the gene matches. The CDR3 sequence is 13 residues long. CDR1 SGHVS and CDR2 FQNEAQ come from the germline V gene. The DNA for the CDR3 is TGTGCCAGCAGCTGGAGGACAGGGGCTGAGCAGTTCTTC. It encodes CASSWRTGAEQFF.

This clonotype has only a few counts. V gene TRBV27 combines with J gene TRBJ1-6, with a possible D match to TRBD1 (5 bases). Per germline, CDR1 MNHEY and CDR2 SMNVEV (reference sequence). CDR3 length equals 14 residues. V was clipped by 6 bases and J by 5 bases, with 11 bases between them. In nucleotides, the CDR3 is TGTGCCAGCAGCCAAGGGGTTAATAATTCACCCCTCCACTTT. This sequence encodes CASSQGVNNSPLHF.

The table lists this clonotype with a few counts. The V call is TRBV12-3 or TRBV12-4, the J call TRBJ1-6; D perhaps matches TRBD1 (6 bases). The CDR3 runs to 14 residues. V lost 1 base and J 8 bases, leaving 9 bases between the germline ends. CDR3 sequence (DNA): TGTGCCAGCAGTTTAGGCCAGGGGTATTCACCCCTCCACTTT. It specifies CASSLGQGYSPLHF.

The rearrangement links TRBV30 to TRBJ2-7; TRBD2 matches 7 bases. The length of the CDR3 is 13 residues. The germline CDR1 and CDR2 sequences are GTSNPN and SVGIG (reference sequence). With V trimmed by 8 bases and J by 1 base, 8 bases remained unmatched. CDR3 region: CALGISGSYEQYF. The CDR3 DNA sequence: TGTGCCCTGGGAATTAGCGGGTCCTACGAGCAGTACTTC.

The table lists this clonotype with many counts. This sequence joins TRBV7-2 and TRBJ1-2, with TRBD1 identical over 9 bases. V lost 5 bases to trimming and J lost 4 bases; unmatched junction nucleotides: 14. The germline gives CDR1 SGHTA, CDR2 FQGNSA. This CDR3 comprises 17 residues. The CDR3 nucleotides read TGTGCCAGCAGCCCAGGGACAGGGCCAACCTGGAGCTATGGCTACACCTTC. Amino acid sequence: CASSPGTGPTWSYGYTF.

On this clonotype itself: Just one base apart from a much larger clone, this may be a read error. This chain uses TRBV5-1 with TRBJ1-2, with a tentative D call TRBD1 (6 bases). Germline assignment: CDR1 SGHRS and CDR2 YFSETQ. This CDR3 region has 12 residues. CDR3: CASGLPDSGYTF. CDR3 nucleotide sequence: TGCGCCAGCGGCTTGCCGGACAGTGGCTACACCTTC.

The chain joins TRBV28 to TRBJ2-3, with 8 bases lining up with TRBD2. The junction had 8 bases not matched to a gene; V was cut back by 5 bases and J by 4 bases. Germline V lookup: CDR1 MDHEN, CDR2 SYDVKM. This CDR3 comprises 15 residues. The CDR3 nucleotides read TGTGCCAGCAGTCCCGTAGCGGGAATGCCAGATACGCAGTATTTT. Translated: CASSPVAGMPDTQYF.

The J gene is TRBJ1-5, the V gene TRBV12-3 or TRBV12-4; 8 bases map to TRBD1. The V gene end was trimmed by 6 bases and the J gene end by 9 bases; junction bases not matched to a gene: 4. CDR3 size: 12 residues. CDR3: CASRQGAWPQHF. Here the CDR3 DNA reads TGTGCCAGCAGGCAGGGGGCATGGCCCCAGCATTTT.

The CDR3 is CASSLRPQANEKLFF. The CDR3 nucleotides are TGTGCCAGCAGCTTACGGCCACAGGCCAATGAAAAACTGTTTTTT. The chain is built from TRBV13 and TRBJ1-4, with D perhaps TRBD1 (5 bases). CDR3 length equals 15 residues. Trimming removed 2 bases from V and 5 bases from J, with 12 bases in between. The germline V gene has CDR1 PRHDT and CDR2 FYEKMQ (reference sequence).

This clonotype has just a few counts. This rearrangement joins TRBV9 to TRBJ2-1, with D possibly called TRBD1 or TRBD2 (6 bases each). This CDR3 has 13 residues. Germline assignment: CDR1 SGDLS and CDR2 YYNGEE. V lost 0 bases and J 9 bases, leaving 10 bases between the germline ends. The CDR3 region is CASSVGRGAEQFF. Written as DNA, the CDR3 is TGTGCCAGCAGCGTAGGTAGGGGGGCTGAGCAGTTCTTC.

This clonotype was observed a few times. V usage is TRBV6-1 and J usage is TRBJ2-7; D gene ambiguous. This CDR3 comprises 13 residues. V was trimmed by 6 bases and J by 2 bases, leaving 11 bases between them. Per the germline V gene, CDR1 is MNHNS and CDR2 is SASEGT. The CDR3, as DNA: TGTGCCAGCAGCCCAGGACGGCCCTACGAGCAGTACTTC. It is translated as CASSPGRPYEQYF.

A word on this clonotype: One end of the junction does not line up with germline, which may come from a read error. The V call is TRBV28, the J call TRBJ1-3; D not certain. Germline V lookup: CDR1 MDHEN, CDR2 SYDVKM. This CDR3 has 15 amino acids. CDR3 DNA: TGTGCCAGCAGAGCATCAGTGAGCTCTGGAAGCACCATATATTTT. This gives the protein CASRASVSSGSTIYF.